Following are 8 T cell receptor beta chains from one sample sequenced in a study of shared clonotypes between healthy human individuals. Only in-frame clones appear in the TCRdb table, and some are missing; sequencing was by immunoSEQ multiplex PCR. The profile covers around 2,100,000 clones, with 85% to 95% appearing a single time and 1% to 1.5% taken by the ten largest. Terminally differentiated effector memory CD45RA+ cells were excluded by CCR7 positive selection of CD45RO-negative cells. The sample taken for sequencing was naive CD8+ T cells sorted from blood. The receptors were sampled from a man in his late teens or twenties in good health.

This chain connects TRBV5-8 to TRBJ2-7, with 11 positions matching TRBD1. CDR3 length: 14 residues. Germline V gene sequence: CDR1 SGHTS, CDR2 YDEGEE. Unmatched junction bases numbered 2, after V lost 3 bases and J lost 3 bases. CDR3 nucleotide sequence: TGTGCCAGCAGCTGGACAGGGGGCGGCTACGAGCAGTACTTC. Its translation: CASSWTGGGYEQYF.

Notes on this clone: This sample includes further DNA sequences coding for the same CDR3. The chain uses TRBV28 and TRBJ2-7, with 11 nucleotides matching TRBD2. With V trimmed by 6 bases and J by 3 bases, 4 bases remained unmatched. Per germline, CDR1 MDHEN and CDR2 SYDVKM. The CDR3 contains 14 residues. CDR3 in DNA: TGTGCCAGCAGCTTAGCGGGGGGGCTCTACGAGCAGTACTTC. It codes for CASSLAGGLYEQYF.

The chain recombines TRBV5-6 with TRBJ2-3; 7 bases align to TRBD1. V gave up 4 bases and J gave up 1 base; unmatched junction bases: 9. Germline assignment: CDR1 SGHDT and CDR2 YYEEEE. The CDR3 contains 16 residues. This CDR3 is CASSPPGQGGTDTQYF. Here the CDR3 DNA reads TGTGCCAGCAGCCCACCCGGGCAGGGGGGCACAGATACGCAGTATTTT.

A note on this clone: This sample also contains other DNA sequences that code for the same CDR3. V and J are TRBV27 and TRBJ2-7; 11 nucleotides agree with TRBD1. With V trimmed by 5 bases and J by 6 bases, 6 bases remained unmatched. The CDR3 is 14 residues long. The V gene's germline CDR1 is MNHEY and CDR2 SMNVEV (reference sequence). The CDR3 sequence: CASSPGQGVGEQYF. The DNA of the CDR3 is TGTGCCAGCAGTCCGGGACAGGGGGTTGGCGAGCAGTACTTC.

V and J are TRBV7-2 and TRBJ1-1; 8 positions agree with TRBD1. This CDR3 is 17 amino acids long. The junction had 15 bases not matched to a gene; V was cut back by 5 bases and J by 4 bases. Germline assignment: CDR1 SGHTA and CDR2 FQGNSA. For the CDR3, the DNA is TGTGCCAGCAGCACGTACTTCGACAGGGGTAGGTTCACTGAAGCTTTCTTT. Protein: CASSTYFDRGRFTEAFF.

V is TRBV6-1 and J is TRBJ1-1; tentative D call: TRBD1 (6 bases). The CDR3 consists of 16 residues. V lost 3 bases and J 0 bases, leaving 14 bases between the germline ends. The germline gives CDR1 MNHNS, CDR2 SASEGT. CDR3 region: CASSDIQGRVNTEAFF. DNA for the CDR3: TGTGCCAGCAGTGACATACAGGGCCGTGTGAACACTGAAGCTTTCTTT.

The chain has TRBV9 and TRBJ2-7; D may be TRBD1 or TRBD2 (5 bases each). CDR1 is SGDLS and CDR2 is YYNGEE in the germline V gene. V gave up 4 bases and J gave up 5 bases, with 19 bases separating them. The length of the CDR3 is 15 residues. The CDR3 loop reads CASSPEGQSHHEQYF. The CDR3 DNA follows: TGTGCCAGCAGCCCCGAGGGGCAGTCCCACCACGAGCAGTACTTC.

The genes are TRBV5-6 and TRBJ2-7, with a possible D match to TRBD1 (7 bases). This CDR3 spans 14 amino acids. V was trimmed by 4 bases and J by 3 bases, leaving 14 bases between them. The V gene's germline CDR1 is SGHDT and CDR2 YYEEEE. CDR3 residues: CASSGGTANYEQYF. In DNA, the CDR3 is TGTGCCAGCAGCGGCGGGACAGCCAACTACGAGCAGTACTTC.